This passage covers 27 T cell receptor beta chains from one sample sequenced in a study of memory CD4+ T cells and cytomegalovirus serostatus. Here immunoSEQ multiplex PCR was the method, and the copy in TCRdb shows in-frame clones only, minus some. Of 75,000 to 95,000 clones in the sample, about 85% were seen once. The sort gate was single viable CD3+CD4+CD8-CD45RO+ cells for memory CD4+ T cells. Input material: memory CD4+ T cells from blood. The receptor set was obtained from an adult in good health and CMV-seronegative.

This chain connects TRBV5-6 to TRBJ1-2, with a weak D call TRBD1 (5 bases). The germline gives CDR1 SGHDT, CDR2 YYEEEE. CDR3 size: 13 residues. Trimming stripped 2 bases from V and 8 bases from J, with 13 bases between. The CDR3 loop is CASSFDGAGGYTF. The DNA for the CDR3 is TGTGCCAGCAGCTTTGACGGGGCGGGGGGCTACACCTTC.

The chain is built from TRBV28 and TRBJ2-1, with 7 bases lining up with TRBD2. This CDR3 comprises 18 residues. Germline trimming cut 0 bases from V and 7 bases from J; bases unmatched to any gene: 15. Per germline, CDR1 MDHEN and CDR2 SYDVKM. The CDR3 sequence is CASSLWLADTSWRNEQFF. The CDR3 bases are TGTGCCAGCAGTTTATGGCTAGCGGACACATCATGGAGGAATGAGCAGTTCTTC.

The CDR3 sequence is CASSQDLGGGEKLFF. The CDR3 nucleotides are TGTGCCAGCAGCCAAGATTTAGGGGGAGGCGAAAAACTGTTTTTT. V is TRBV4-2 and J is TRBJ1-4, with a possible D match to TRBD1 (6 bases). Deletions cut 0 bases from V and 8 bases from J, with 13 bases between. The CDR3 consists of 15 residues. Germline V CDR1 and CDR2: LGHNA, YNFKEQ.

This clone was observed a handful of times. V usage is TRBV2 and J usage is TRBJ1-2, with 9 bases that match TRBD1. The CDR3 spans 16 residues. With V trimmed by 7 bases and J by 1 base, 10 bases remained unmatched. Germline V gene data show CDR1 as SNHLY and CDR2 as FYNNEI. The CDR3 bases are TGTGCCAGCAAAACCGGACAGGGACAGGGTAACTATGGCTACACCTTC. Residues: CASKTGQGQGNYGYTF.

V usage is TRBV6-6 and J usage is TRBJ1-3; D unclear. Germline loops: CDR1 MNHNY, CDR2 SVGAGI (reference sequence). This CDR3 is 14 amino acids long. V dropped 8 bases and J dropped 0 bases, with 11 bases sitting between them. The CDR3 nucleotides are TGTGCCAGCCGCCCGACACCCTCTGGAAACACCATATATTTT. It is translated as CASRPTPSGNTIYF.

For the CDR3, the DNA is TGTGCCAGTAGTATAGTCATGGGCAGGGGCGACTATGGCTACACCTTC. Its translation is CASSIVMGRGDYGYTF. This chain connects TRBV19 to TRBJ1-2; the D gene is possibly TRBD1 (6 bases). CDR1 is LNHDA, CDR2 SQIVND, per germline (reference sequence). V lost 1 base, J lost 3 bases, and 15 bases lay in between. The CDR3 totals 16 residues.

The chain uses TRBV7-9 and TRBJ1-1; D unclear. The CDR3 totals 13 residues. V gave up 3 bases and J gave up 8 bases, with 13 bases separating them. CDR1 is SEHNR and CDR2 is FQNEAQ in the germline V gene (reference sequence). Written as DNA, the CDR3 is TGTGCCAGCAGCTTTGCTGAGGGCAGCGAAGCTTTCTTT. It is translated as CASSFAEGSEAFF.

This clone was seen just once. The rearrangement joins TRBV7-2 to TRBJ1-2; D is perhaps TRBD1 (5 bases). The CDR3 sequence is 15 residues long. Germline CDR1 SGHTA, CDR2 FQGNSA. Trimming took 6 bases from V and 0 from J, leaving 14 bases between them. This CDR3 is CASSSKTATNYGYTF. The DNA of the CDR3 is TGTGCCAGCAGTTCTAAGACAGCCACTAACTATGGCTACACCTTC.

J is TRBJ1-1 and V is TRBV18; D remains unclear. The CDR3 totals 13 residues. Germline V gene data show CDR1 as KGHSH and CDR2 as LQKENI. V lost 5 bases to trimming and J lost 3 bases, with 10 bases between them. This chain's CDR3 is CASSVTEDTEAFF. In DNA form, the CDR3 reads TGTGCCAGCTCAGTTACTGAGGACACTGAAGCTTTCTTT.

This clone was picked up one time. A read error may account for a junction end that differs from germline. The rearrangement joins TRBV7-7 to TRBJ2-5; D is unresolved. The CDR3 length is 13 residues. Germline assignment: CDR1 SSHAT and CDR2 FNYEAQ (reference sequence). In DNA, the CDR3 is TGTGCTAGCAGCTTAGGCAGTTGGGAGACCCAGTACTTC. Its translation: CASSLGSWETQYF.

The count of this clone is one. The CDR3 loop is CASSPGLVGGGTQYF. Here the CDR3 DNA reads TGCGCCAGCAGCCCGGGACTAGTCGGAGGCGGTACGCAGTATTTT. V and J are TRBV4-3 and TRBJ2-3; 8 bases agree with TRBD2. V was clipped by 4 bases and J by 8 bases; unmatched bases: 11. The germline CDR1 and CDR2 sequences are LGHNA and YSLEER. This CDR3 is 15 amino acids long.

The chain's CDR3 is CASSQEQGTYEQYF. The CDR3 DNA follows: TGCGCCAGCAGCCAAGAACAGGGTACCTACGAGCAGTACTTC. The genes are TRBV4-1 and TRBJ2-7; possible D gene TRBD1, 6 bases. The CDR3 is made up of 14 amino acids. V was shortened by 0 bases and J by 2 bases, with 8 bases between the two germline ends. Germline V gene lookup returns CDR1 MGHRA and CDR2 YSYEKL.

In its sample, this clone was seen once. The chain recombines TRBV7-2 with TRBJ2-7; 7 nucleotides match TRBD1. The germline V gene encodes CDR1 SGHTA and CDR2 FQGNSA. The CDR3 consists of 14 residues. Unmatched junction bases numbered 5, after V lost 5 bases and J lost 1 base. CDR3 sequence reads: CASSPSTGSYEQYF. The CDR3 region has the DNA TGTGCCAGCAGCCCGTCGACAGGGTCCTACGAGCAGTACTTC.

The V and J genes are TRBV7-2 and TRBJ2-5; 7 positions match TRBD1. CDR3 size: 13 residues. V was pared by 6 bases and J by 3 bases, with 4 bases of the junction left unmatched. CDR1 is SGHTA and CDR2 is FQGNSA in the germline V gene. CDR3 protein: CASRPGGKETQYF. DNA for the CDR3: TGTGCCAGCAGGCCAGGGGGTAAAGAGACCCAGTACTTC.

V usage is TRBV19 and J usage is TRBJ2-7, with D unresolved. The V end lost 4 bases, the J end lost 5 bases, and 12 bases lay between the germline ends. Germline V CDR1 and CDR2: LNHDA, SQIVND (reference sequence). CDR3 size: 13 residues. The CDR3: CASSRAQFDEQYF. The CDR3, as DNA: TGTGCCAGTAGTAGGGCGCAGTTCGACGAGCAGTACTTC.

V and J are TRBV10-3 and TRBJ1-2; TRBD1 agrees at 9 bases. Losses at the gene ends were 8 bases for V and 4 bases for J; bases not matched to a gene: 8. Germline V gene data show CDR1 as ENHRY and CDR2 as SYGVKD. CDR3 length equals 14 residues. Here the CDR3 DNA reads TGTGCCATCGGGAGCGGGACAGGGAGCTATGGCTACACCTTC. Protein: CAIGSGTGSYGYTF.

The rearrangement uses TRBV6-1 and TRBJ2-7, with TRBD1 identical over 11 bases. J lost 4 bases, V lost 6 bases, and 8 bases had no gene match. CDR3 length equals 15 residues. CDR1 and CDR2 from the germline V gene are MNHNS and SASEGT. The CDR3: CASRDRGQGAYEQYF. DNA of the CDR3: TGTGCCAGCAGAGACCGAGGACAGGGGGCTTACGAGCAGTACTTC.

This clone has just a few counts. The rearrangement links TRBV2 to TRBJ2-7; perhaps TRBD2 as D (6 bases). The CDR3 spans 13 residues. V shed 7 bases and J shed 5 bases, with 15 bases lying between them. The germline gives CDR1 SNHLY, CDR2 FYNNEI. CDR3 DNA sequence: TGTGCCAGCATGGGGCGGGGAGTTGACGAGCAGTACTTC. Protein product: CASMGRGVDEQYF.

This clone was picked up a small number of times. The junction departs from the called germline gene at one end, perhaps through a read error. The chain carries TRBV7-7 and TRBJ2-5, with 8 bases identical to TRBD2. The V gene's germline CDR1 is SSHAT and CDR2 FNYEAQ (reference sequence). The length of the CDR3 is 11 residues. CDR3 loop: CASRGLGTQYF. Here the CDR3 DNA reads TGTGCTAGCAGGGGACTAGGGACCCAGTACTTC.

In its sample, this clone was seen a few times. V gene TRBV30 combines with J gene TRBJ1-5; D might be TRBD1 (5 bases). This CDR3 region has 13 residues. The germline V gene has CDR1 GTSNPN and CDR2 SVGIG (reference sequence). V was clipped by 0 bases and J by 5 bases, with 8 bases between them. CDR3 in amino acids: CAWSVWGDQPQHF. In DNA, the CDR3 is TGTGCCTGGAGTGTATGGGGGGATCAGCCCCAGCATTTT.

The genes are TRBV4-1 and TRBJ2-3, with TRBD2 matching 13 bases. Per the germline V gene, CDR1 is MGHRA and CDR2 is YSYEKL. The CDR3 has 16 residues. Trimming removed 1 base from V and 8 bases from J; junction bases left unmatched: 6. The CDR3: CASSQATSGGSSTQYF. The CDR3, as DNA: TGCGCCAGCAGCCAAGCGACTAGCGGGGGGTCTAGTACGCAGTATTTT.

This clone was found a few times. V usage is TRBV2 and J usage is TRBJ1-2, with TRBD1 as a possible D gene (6 bases). Deletions cut 3 bases from V and 4 bases from J, with 18 bases between. Germline V gene data show CDR1 as SNHLY and CDR2 as FYNNEI. CDR3 length: 16 residues. The CDR3 loop reads CASSESSGAQGYGYTF. The CDR3 coding sequence is TGTGCCAGCAGTGAGTCATCGGGGGCTCAGGGCTATGGCTACACCTTC. Combining the CDR3 with reference TRBV2 and TRBJ1-2 gives the whole variable domain EPEVTQTPSHQVTQMGQEVILRCVPISNHLYFYWYRQILGQKVEFLVSFYNNEISEKSEIFDDQFSVERPDGSNFTLKIRSTKLEDSAMYFCASSESSGAQGYGYTFGSGTRLTVV.

V usage is TRBV2 and J usage is TRBJ2-7; D unclear. The CDR3 runs 13 residues. V was cut by 2 bases and J by 1 base, with 6 bases left in between. CDR1 is SNHLY and CDR2 is FYNNEI in the germline V gene. Here the CDR3 reads CASSETVSYEQYF. CDR3 DNA sequence: TGTGCCAGCAGTGAAACAGTATCCTACGAGCAGTACTTC.

The V call is TRBV7-9, the J call TRBJ2-3; 9 positions match TRBD1. The trim removed 7 bases at V and 4 bases at J, leaving 9 bases unmatched. Germline values: CDR1 SEHNR, CDR2 FQNEAQ (reference sequence). CDR3 length: 15 amino acids. CDR3 in amino acids: CASTSWTGVADTQYF. The CDR3 coding sequence is TGTGCCAGCACCTCCTGGACAGGGGTTGCAGATACGCAGTATTTT.

Only a few counts were recorded for this clone. The chain recombines TRBV27 with TRBJ1-2; 9 positions agree with TRBD1. The CDR3 spans 15 residues. Germline V lookup: CDR1 MNHEY, CDR2 SMNVEV (reference sequence). V was pared by 2 bases and J by 7 bases, with 8 bases of the junction left unmatched. The CDR3, as DNA: TGTGCCAGCAGTTTAACAGGGGGCATACGAGGTGGCTACACCTTC. It encodes CASSLTGGIRGGYTF.

This chain uses TRBV4-3 with TRBJ1-1; D is uncertain. From germline, CDR1 is LGHNA and CDR2 YSLEER. CDR3 length: 13 residues. V gave up 1 base and J gave up 0 bases, with 3 bases separating them. The CDR3 spells CASSQVLNTEAFF. The CDR3 nucleotides read TGCGCCAGCAGCCAAGTTCTGAACACTGAAGCTTTCTTT.

This clone was counted once. The V gene is TRBV19, the J gene TRBJ1-1; D gene ambiguous. CDR1 is LNHDA and CDR2 is SQIVND in the germline V gene (reference sequence). V was shortened by 1 base and J by 5 bases, with 11 bases between the two germline ends. This CDR3 contains 14 residues. The CDR3 reads CASSIGPLMTEAFF. The DNA of the CDR3 is TGTGCCAGTAGTATAGGCCCGCTGATGACTGAAGCTTTCTTT.